The clone carrying this T cell receptor (beta chain) was detected only a few times. Germline values: CDR1 SEHNR, CDR2 FQNEAQ (reference sequence). CDR3 length: 13 residues. Trimming took off 5 bases at V and 9 bases at J, with 16 bases between the two ends. Exclusion followed for patients with uncontrolled infection, other autoimmune disease, pregnancy or lactation. Diagnosis rested on symptoms, serum thyroxine and TRAb, thyroid ultrasound, and orbital computed tomography. The data derive from a study of T cells in Graves' hyperthyroidism and ophthalmopathy. RNA transcripts provided the source from which TCR beta CDR3 regions were amplified. Researchers ran a first-round RT-PCR on the TCR CDR3 using the HTBI primer set. TCRdb used MiXCR to reprocess the multiplex PCR reads, holding one entry per CDR3 protein. This table has around 620,000 distinct CDR3 sequences, around 42% appearing once.

The TCR comes from an adult woman with Graves' disease, either hyperthyroidism or ophthalmopathy (not recorded which). The chain has TRBV7-9 and TRBJ2-5; the D gene could be TRBD1 or TRBD2 (6 bases each). The specimen sequenced was peripheral blood or thyroid tissue (not recorded which). CDR3 DNA: TGTGCCAGCAGCGCCGGGGGCAATCAGCCCCAGTACTTC. Its translation is CASSAGGNQPQYF. Full variable domain (remainder filled in from reference TRBV7-9 and TRBJ2-5): DTGVSQNPRHKITKRGQNVTFRCDPISEHNRLYWYRQTLGQGPEFLTYFQNEAQLEKSRLLSDRFSAERPKGSFSTLEIQRTEQGDSAMYLCASSAGGNQPQYFGPGTRLLVL.